What follows are 30 T cell receptor beta chains derived from one specimen sequenced in a study of T-cell memory formation after mild COVID-19. In TCRdb, the 5' RACE reads were re-called with MiXCR into one record per CDR3 protein. The sample carries 350,000 or so distinct CDR3 sequences, around 21% recorded once. The sample comprised PBMCs or a T cell subset sorted from them (not recorded which). The receptors originated from an adult woman who had mild COVID-19 (a few samples of this study predate the infection). Cell type and time point are not known.

This clonotype has a handful of counts. V gene TRBV7-3 combines with J gene TRBJ1-1, with D tentatively TRBD1 (5 bases). The CDR3 consists of 18 residues. Germline V CDR1 and CDR2: SGHTA, FQGTGA. V was clipped by 7 bases and J by 0 bases, with 24 bases between them. CDR3 DNA sequence: TGTGCCAGCAACCAAAACCGGGCCAGGGAACCTTTGAACACTGAAGCTTTCTTT. It specifies CASNQNRAREPLNTEAFF.

J is TRBJ2-6 and V is TRBV12-3 or TRBV12-4; possible D gene TRBD1, 5 bases. The length of the CDR3 is 15 residues. The V gene lost 6 bases and the J gene lost 1 base, with 10 bases spanning the gap. The CDR3 spells CASRPDSSGANVLTF. The CDR3 DNA reads TGTGCCAGCAGACCCGACAGTTCTGGGGCCAACGTCCTGACTTTC.

This clonotype appeared once. The CDR3 sequence is CASRALAGGPTDTQYF. The CDR3 nucleotides read TGTGCCAGCAGGGCACTAGCGGGGGGGCCGACAGATACGCAGTATTTT. The chain couples TRBV7-8 to TRBJ2-3, with 13 positions matching TRBD2. V was pared by 6 bases and J by 3 bases, with 6 bases of the junction left unmatched. Germline lookup yields CDR1 SGHVS and CDR2 FQNEAQ. The CDR3 has 16 residues. The variable domain in full, with the rest retrieved from reference TRBV7-8 and TRBJ2-3, is GAGVSQSPRYKVAKRGQDVALRCDPISGHVSLFWYQQALGQGPEFLTYFQNEAQLDKSGLPSDRFFAERPEGSVSTLKIQRTQQEDSAVYLCASRALAGGPTDTQYFGPGTRLTVL.

The V gene is TRBV7-6, the J gene TRBJ2-5, with 7 positions matching TRBD1. The V gene's germline CDR1 is SGHVS and CDR2 FNYEAQ. V gave up 4 bases and J gave up 7 bases; unmatched junction bases: 18. The CDR3 is 17 amino acids. The CDR3 sequence: CASSSPLRQGRSTTQYF. The CDR3 DNA reads TGTGCCAGCAGCTCCCCTCTTCGACAGGGACGTTCCACGACCCAGTACTTC.

The chain carries TRBV19 and TRBJ1-5; D might be TRBD1 (5 bases). The V end was cut by 3 bases, the J end by 7 bases, with 25 bases between. Germline V gene lookup returns CDR1 LNHDA and CDR2 SQIVND (reference sequence). This CDR3 is built from 18 residues. CDR3 loop: CASSIRGTGGLRGQPQHF. The DNA for the CDR3 is TGTGCCAGTAGTATTCGGGGGACCGGCGGTCTTAGAGGGCAGCCCCAGCATTTT.

This clonotype was counted between two and nine times. The V and J genes are TRBV5-1 and TRBJ2-5, with 9 bases lining up with TRBD2. V lost 5 bases, J lost 4 bases, and 6 bases stayed unmatched. The CDR3 is made up of 14 amino acids. Germline V gene data show CDR1 as SGHRS and CDR2 as YFSETQ. In nucleotides, the CDR3 is TGCGCCAGCAGTCTCCGGACTAGCGTAGAGACCCAGTACTTC. Translation: CASSLRTSVETQYF.

There are a few counts of this clonotype. This rearrangement joins TRBV7-6 to TRBJ2-3; 7 bases match TRBD1. V trimming: 0 bases; J trimming: 1 base; junction bases outside the gene matches: 7. Per germline, CDR1 SGHVS and CDR2 FNYEAQ. This CDR3 region has 17 residues. CDR3 sequence (DNA): TGTGCCAGCAGCTTAGCGGGCCGGACAGGCCGCACAGATACGCAGTATTTT. Its translation is CASSLAGRTGRTDTQYF.

The table lists this clonotype with a few counts. The chain joins TRBV24-1 to TRBJ2-5; D is possibly TRBD1 (6 bases). The CDR3 is made up of 16 amino acids. Trimming left V 4 bases short and J 5 bases short, with 19 bases between. Germline CDR1 KGHDR, CDR2 SFDVKD. Here the CDR3 reads CATSDPRPGTLETQYF. CDR3 nucleotides: TGTGCCACCAGTGACCCGAGGCCGGGGACACTGGAGACCCAGTACTTC.

The chain joins TRBV29-1 to TRBJ2-7; the D call may be TRBD1 or TRBD2 (5 bases each). The V end was cut by 6 bases, the J end by 3 bases, with 15 bases between. Per germline, CDR1 SQVTM and CDR2 ANQGSEA. There are 13 residues in the CDR3. The CDR3 sequence: CSVLGTGDYEQYF. The DNA of the CDR3 is TGCAGCGTCCTCGGGACCGGGGACTACGAGCAGTACTTC.

This chain connects TRBV13 to TRBJ1-1; 7 nucleotides match TRBD1. Germline V gives CDR1 PRHDT, CDR2 FYEKMQ (reference sequence). CDR3 length: 13 amino acids. With V trimmed by 5 bases and J by 4 bases, 4 bases remained unmatched. The CDR3: CASSIRGSTEAFF. In DNA form, the CDR3 reads TGTGCCAGCAGCATCAGGGGGAGCACTGAAGCTTTCTTT. Supplemented by reference TRBV13 and TRBJ1-1, the full variable domain reads AAGVIQSPRHLIKEKRETATLKCYPIPRHDTVYWYQQGPGQDPQFLISFYEKMQSDKGSIPDRFSAQQFSDYHSELNMSSLELGDSALYFCASSIRGSTEAFFGQGTRLTVV.

The chain employs TRBV5-6 and TRBJ2-7; D ambiguous. This CDR3 region has 14 residues. Trimming cost V 0 bases and J 0 bases, with 7 bases left between them. Germline-derived CDR1 and CDR2 are SGHDT and YYEEEE. CDR3 in DNA: TGTGCCAGCAGCTTGGCAGCTGCCTCCTACGAGCAGTACTTC. Its translation is CASSLAAASYEQYF.

This clonotype was seen at least ten times. This chain links TRBV20-1 with TRBJ1-1, with TRBD1 matching 7 bases. With 0 bases clipped from V and 0 bases from J, the junction kept 13 bases outside the gene matches. This CDR3 is built from 18 residues. Germline V gene data show CDR1 as DFQATT and CDR2 as SNEGSKA (reference sequence). The CDR3 is CSARDMDRSGELNTEAFF. CDR3 DNA sequence: TGCAGTGCTAGAGATATGGACAGGTCGGGCGAATTGAACACTGAAGCTTTCTTT.

This chain connects TRBV12-3 or TRBV12-4 to TRBJ2-1, with D hard to call. The CDR3 extends over 15 amino acids. Trimming shortened V by 6 bases and J by 4 bases, and 16 bases separated the two germline ends. The CDR3 nucleotides read TGTGCCAGCAGCGCTGGCGACCCTCCTTACAATGAGCAGTTCTTC. Amino acid sequence: CASSAGDPPYNEQFF.

This clonotype was seen a few times. V gene TRBV7-2 combines with J gene TRBJ2-7, with 11 bases lining up with TRBD2. The CDR3 spans 16 residues. V was pared by 1 base and J by 4 bases, with 6 bases of the junction left unmatched. CDR1 and CDR2 (germline): SGHTA, FQGNSA. The CDR3 bases are TGTGCCAGCAGCTTAGAAACTAGCGGGGGAGGATACGAGCAGTACTTC. Amino acid sequence: CASSLETSGGGYEQYF.

The chain links TRBV24-1 to TRBJ2-1, with 11 bases lining up with TRBD2. V lost 8 bases to trimming and J lost 2 bases; unmatched junction nucleotides: 4. CDR1 is KGHDR and CDR2 is SFDVKD in the germline V gene. This CDR3 comprises 15 residues. CDR3 DNA sequence: TGTGCCACCACTAGCGGGAGGTTACCCTACAATGAGCAGTTCTTC. This translates into CATTSGRLPYNEQFF.

This clonotype was observed many times. The chain couples TRBV7-9 to TRBJ2-4, with D possibly matching TRBD1 (6 bases). CDR3 length equals 13 residues. Trimming pared 1 base from V and 8 bases from J, leaving 9 bases between. Germline V gives CDR1 SEHNR, CDR2 FQNEAQ (reference sequence). As DNA, the CDR3 is TGTGCCAGCAGCTTAGTAGGGGGTCACATTCAGTACTTC. It translates to CASSLVGGHIQYF. The variable domain in full, with the rest retrieved from reference TRBV7-9 and TRBJ2-4, is DTGVSQNPRHKITKRGQNVTFRCDPISEHNRLYWYRQTLGQGPEFLTYFQNEAQLEKSRLLSDRFSAERPKGSFSTLEIQRTEQGDSAMYLCASSLVGGHIQYFGAGTRLSVL.

This clonotype appeared a single time. The chain is built from TRBV9 and TRBJ2-6; D could derive from TRBD1 or TRBD2 (5 bases each). This CDR3 comprises 15 residues. The germline V gene has CDR1 SGDLS and CDR2 YYNGEE. Trimming removed 4 bases from V and 1 base from J, with 9 bases in between. CDR3 DNA sequence: TGTGCCAGCAGCCCTTGGGGGTCTGGGGCCAACGTCCTGACTTTC. Translating it yields CASSPWGSGANVLTF. Drawing the rest from reference TRBV9 and TRBJ2-6, the complete variable domain is DSGVTQTPKHLITATGQRVTLRCSPRSGDLSVYWYQQSLDQGLQFLIQYYNGEERAKGNILERFSAQQFPDLHSELNLSSLELGDSALYFCASSPWGSGANVLTFGAGSRLTVL.

There are a few counts of this clonotype. V is TRBV9 and J is TRBJ1-2; 7 bases are shared with TRBD1. CDR3 length equals 15 residues. CDR1 and CDR2 from the germline V gene are SGDLS and YYNGEE. V shed 3 bases and J 5 bases; nucleotides not matched to a gene: 10. The DNA for the CDR3 is TGTGCCAGCAGCGCCGGACAGGCGACCGATTATGGCTACACCTTC. Translated: CASSAGQATDYGYTF.

This clonotype has more than one count but fewer than ten. The V call is TRBV4-2, the J call TRBJ2-1; 12 bases match TRBD2. Germline V gene data show CDR1 as LGHNA and CDR2 as YNFKEQ. The CDR3 spans 17 residues. J was trimmed by 9 bases and V by 1 base; bases with no gene match: 10. In DNA form, the CDR3 reads TGTGCCAGCAGCCAAGTTGGGCCTAGCGGGAGGGGCCTTGAGCAGTTCTTC. This translates into CASSQVGPSGRGLEQFF.

The chain employs TRBV7-2 and TRBJ1-1; no clear D gene. CDR3 length equals 17 residues. From germline, CDR1 is SGHTA and CDR2 FQGNSA. With 4 bases removed from V and 1 base from J, the gap between germline ends came to 19 bases. The chain's CDR3 is CASSSGGKVGKNTEAFF. The CDR3 bases are TGTGCCAGCAGCTCGGGAGGGAAGGTAGGGAAGAACACTGAAGCTTTCTTT.

The chain joins TRBV11-2 to TRBJ2-5; the match to TRBD2 covers 11 bases. This CDR3 has 17 amino acids. Germline lookup yields CDR1 SGHAT and CDR2 FQNNGV. V shed 4 bases, J shed 5 bases, and the junction held 12 bases outside the gene matches. As DNA, the CDR3 is TGTGCCAGCAGCTGGGGTAGCGGGGGGGCATTGGGTGAGACCCAGTACTTC. It codes for CASSWGSGGALGETQYF.

This clonotype was recorded a few times. J is TRBJ2-3 and V is TRBV5-1; no clear D gene. V shed 0 bases and J shed 3 bases, with 11 bases lying between them. This CDR3 comprises 15 residues. CDR1 and CDR2 from the germline V gene are SGHRS and YFSETQ. CDR3 in DNA: TGCGCCAGCAGCTTGGCTTCCTGGGAAACAGATACGCAGTATTTT. This codes for CASSLASWETDTQYF.

This clonotype appeared many times. V and J are TRBV19 and TRBJ2-7; TRBD2 agrees at 9 bases. The CDR3 has 15 amino acids. Germline assignment: CDR1 LNHDA and CDR2 SQIVND (reference sequence). After removal of 6 bases from V and 1 base from J, the junction contained 7 bases not matched to a gene. This chain's CDR3 is CASRRGGHTSYEQYF. The CDR3 DNA is TGTGCCAGTAGGCGGGGGGGACACACGTCCTACGAGCAGTACTTC.

This clonotype was seen only once. J is TRBJ2-1 and V is TRBV3-1; TRBD2 matches 11 bases. Unmatched junction bases numbered 11, after V lost 1 base and J lost 9 bases. The length of the CDR3 is 17 residues. Germline V CDR1 and CDR2: LGHDT, YNNKEL (reference sequence). The CDR3 is CASSQGRGTSGSGEQFF. As DNA, the CDR3 is TGTGCCAGCAGCCAAGGTAGAGGAACTAGCGGGAGTGGTGAGCAGTTCTTC.

J is TRBJ2-7 and V is TRBV10-3; 14 bases are shared with TRBD2. This CDR3 is 13 amino acids long. The junction had 4 bases not matched to a gene; V was cut back by 8 bases and J by 7 bases. Germline values: CDR1 ENHRY, CDR2 SYGVKD. The chain's CDR3 is CAIGLAGGGEQYF. CDR3 coding DNA: TGTGCCATCGGACTAGCGGGAGGAGGTGAGCAGTACTTC.

The chain combines TRBV7-8 with TRBJ2-7; no definite D call. Germline V lookup: CDR1 SGHVS, CDR2 FQNEAQ. Trimming took off 5 bases at V and 6 bases at J, with 14 bases between the two ends. This CDR3 has 13 amino acids. CDR3 in DNA: TGTGCCAGCAGCCAAGAGTTAGGCTCCGAGCAGTACTTC. It specifies CASSQELGSEQYF.

This clonotype was detected a few times. The chain employs TRBV9 and TRBJ2-3; 10 nucleotides match TRBD2. Germline CDR1 is SGDLS and CDR2 is YYNGEE. Germline trimming cut 0 bases from V and 6 bases from J; bases unmatched to any gene: 7. The CDR3 covers 16 residues. DNA for the CDR3: TGTGCCAGCAGCGTAGTCGTTAGCGGGAGGCGGGATACGCAGTATTTT. It yields the protein CASSVVVSGRRDTQYF.

This clonotype was counted a single time. This chain connects TRBV6-1 to TRBJ1-1; no clear D. The V gene lost 0 bases and the J gene lost 5 bases, with 7 bases spanning the gap. Germline loops: CDR1 MNHNS, CDR2 SASEGT. The length of the CDR3 is 13 residues. DNA for the CDR3: TGTGCCAGCAGTGAAGCCGGGAGAACTGAAGCTTTCTTT. Translation gives CASSEAGRTEAFF.

This clonotype was seen a single time. V and J are TRBV9 and TRBJ1-1, with unresolved D. There are 16 residues in the CDR3. Germline-derived CDR1 and CDR2 are SGDLS and YYNGEE. V dropped 3 bases and J dropped 3 bases, with 18 bases sitting between them. CDR3 DNA sequence: TGTGCCAGCAGCGCACCGGACGGAACTCTTGACACTGAAGCTTTCTTT. The encoded protein is CASSAPDGTLDTEAFF.

The rearrangement links TRBV11-2 to TRBJ2-1; 12 bases are shared with TRBD2. Unmatched junction bases numbered 15, after V lost 6 bases and J lost 6 bases. Germline CDR1 reads SGHAT; CDR2 reads FQNNGV. This CDR3 is 18 amino acids long. Here the CDR3 reads CASRSGTSGLRGGNEQFF. The CDR3 DNA sequence: TGTGCCAGCAGATCCGGGACTAGCGGGCTCCGAGGGGGCAATGAGCAGTTCTTC. Looking up the rest from reference TRBV11-2 and TRBJ2-1 gives the full variable domain: EAGVAQSPRYKIIEKRQSVAFWCNPISGHATLYWYQQILGQGPKLLIQFQNNGVVDDSQLPKDRFSAERLKGVDSTLKIQPAKLEDSAVYLCASRSGTSGLRGGNEQFFGPGTRLTVL.